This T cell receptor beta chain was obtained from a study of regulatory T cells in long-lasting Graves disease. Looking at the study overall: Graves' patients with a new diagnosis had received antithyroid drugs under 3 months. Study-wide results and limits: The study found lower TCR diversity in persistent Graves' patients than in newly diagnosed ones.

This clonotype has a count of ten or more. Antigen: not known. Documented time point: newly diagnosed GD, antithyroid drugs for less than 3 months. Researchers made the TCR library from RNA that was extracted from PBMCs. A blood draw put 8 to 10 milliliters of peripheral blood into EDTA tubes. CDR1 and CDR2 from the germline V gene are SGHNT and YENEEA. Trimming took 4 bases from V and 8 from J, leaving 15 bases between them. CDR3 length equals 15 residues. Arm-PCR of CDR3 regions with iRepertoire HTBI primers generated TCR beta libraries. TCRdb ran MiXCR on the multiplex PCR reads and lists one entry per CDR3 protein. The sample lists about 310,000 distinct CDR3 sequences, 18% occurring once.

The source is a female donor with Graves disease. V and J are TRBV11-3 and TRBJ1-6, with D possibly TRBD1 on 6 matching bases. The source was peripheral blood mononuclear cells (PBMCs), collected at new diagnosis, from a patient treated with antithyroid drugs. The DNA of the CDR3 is TGTGCCAGCAGCTCCACAGGGTCCGCGTATTCACCCCTCCACTTT. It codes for CASSSTGSAYSPLHF.